This TCR beta chain stems from a study of Tregs in tolerant kidney transplant recipients (dated by TCRdb to between 2018 and 2021). For the wider study: The study used TCRbeta sequencing to identify donor-specific regulatory T cells before combined kidney and bone marrow transplantation, then tracked those cells after transplant. TCRbeta repertoire sequencing was used in 3 healthy controls to compare several methods for expanding Tregs specific for an allogeneic donor. General conclusions and limits of the study: The study was limited by small patient numbers, and the findings need validation in larger populations and under other immunosuppression protocols. The most biologically relevant and donor-specific TCRbeta repertoire appeared to be identified by expanding Tregs with activated donor B cells. Biological reproducibility was not directly assessed, although technical replication error appeared to be minimal.

Thawed PBMCs were FACS-sorted into unstimulated Tregs (CD4+CD25+CD127-), CD4+ non-Tregs (CD4+CD25-), CD4 cells and CD8 cells. Healthy control blood came either as purchased buffy coats or from healthy volunteers. Healthy control blood was processed to PBMCs with a Ficoll density gradient and then cryopreserved, whereas patient PBMCs were collected both before and after transplant. The germline V gene (reference sequence) specifies GTSNPN as CDR1 and SVGIG as CDR2. From the cysteine through the phenylalanine, the CDR3 covers 15 amino acids. Just CDR3 DNA is preserved here, 45 bases in frame from base 1. V is clipped by 2 bases and J by 5 bases, and the sequence between their germline boundaries is 15 bases long. For TCRbeta CDR3 sequencing, genomic DNA was extracted from sorted cells using the QIAGEN DNeasy Blood and Tissue Kit. High-throughput TCRbeta CDR3 sequencing, which included PCR amplification with bias correction and internal controls, was done commercially through immunoSEQ. Under the source paper's analysis protocol: Unique productive TCRbeta sequences were defined by CDR3 nucleotide sequence where primers matched, and otherwise by CDR3 amino acid sequence together with Vbeta and Jbeta genes. As a correction for sorting error, sequences shared between sorted populations at a frequency ratio of 2:1 or less were discarded, and the remaining shared sequences were assigned to the higher population. Donor-reactive sequences were defined as at least 5-fold expanded in CFSE-low cells versus unstimulated cells, with frequency of at least 0.01% in CFSE-low cells. Jensen-Shannon divergence, calculated on the top 100 TCRbeta sequences ranked by frequency, was used to quantify repertoire divergence. For samples with multiple sequencing runs, sorting error was corrected in each run separately before the runs were combined. TCRdb retrieved this table from immuneACCESS and kept in-frame rearrangements only. Not all clones are present; in checked studies, unresolved V genes account for under half, and no reason is known for the remainder. That table supplies the V and J calls and clone size; D and trimming were determined from the DNA. Here the sample has 75,000 to 95,000 clones; approximately 90% occur a single time. The leading ten clones occupy roughly 5% of the sample.

In regard to this clone: Its binding antigen is unknown. The record has no base qualities; no much larger clone is one base away.

Recombination joined TRBV30 with TRBJ2-2; the D gene assignment is ambiguous. This sequence was found in a human donor in good health. Sequencing was performed on CD8+ T cells from blood. The CDR3 protein sequence reads: CAWSWVIDSTGELFF. The DNA sequence follows: TGTGCCTGGAGTTGGGTGATAGATAGTACCGGGGAGCTGTTTTTT. Where the CDR3 stops, the reference TRBV30 and TRBJ2-2 genes take over; the full variable domain is SQTIHQWPATLVQPVGSPLSLECTVEGTSNPNLYWYRQAAGRGLQLLFYSVGIGQISSEVPQNLSASRPQDRQFILSSKKLLLSDSGFYLCAWSWVIDSTGELFFGEGSRLTVL.